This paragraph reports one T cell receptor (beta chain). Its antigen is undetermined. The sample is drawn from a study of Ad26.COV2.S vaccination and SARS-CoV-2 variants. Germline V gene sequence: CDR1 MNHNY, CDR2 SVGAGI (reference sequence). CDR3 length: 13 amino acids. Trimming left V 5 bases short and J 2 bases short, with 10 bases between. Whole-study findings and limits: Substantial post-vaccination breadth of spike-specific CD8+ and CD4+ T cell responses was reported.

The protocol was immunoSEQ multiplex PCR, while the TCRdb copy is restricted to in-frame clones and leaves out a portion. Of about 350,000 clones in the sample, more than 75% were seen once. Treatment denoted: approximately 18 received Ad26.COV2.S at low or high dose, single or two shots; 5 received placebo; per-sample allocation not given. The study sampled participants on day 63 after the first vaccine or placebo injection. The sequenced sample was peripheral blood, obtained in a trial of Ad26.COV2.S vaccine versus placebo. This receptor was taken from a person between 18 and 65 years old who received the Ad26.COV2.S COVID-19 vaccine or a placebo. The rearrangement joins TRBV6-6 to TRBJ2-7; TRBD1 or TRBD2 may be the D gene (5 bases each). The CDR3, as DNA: TGTGCCAGCAGTCGGGACCCACCCTACGAGCAGTACTTC. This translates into CASSRDPPYEQYF.